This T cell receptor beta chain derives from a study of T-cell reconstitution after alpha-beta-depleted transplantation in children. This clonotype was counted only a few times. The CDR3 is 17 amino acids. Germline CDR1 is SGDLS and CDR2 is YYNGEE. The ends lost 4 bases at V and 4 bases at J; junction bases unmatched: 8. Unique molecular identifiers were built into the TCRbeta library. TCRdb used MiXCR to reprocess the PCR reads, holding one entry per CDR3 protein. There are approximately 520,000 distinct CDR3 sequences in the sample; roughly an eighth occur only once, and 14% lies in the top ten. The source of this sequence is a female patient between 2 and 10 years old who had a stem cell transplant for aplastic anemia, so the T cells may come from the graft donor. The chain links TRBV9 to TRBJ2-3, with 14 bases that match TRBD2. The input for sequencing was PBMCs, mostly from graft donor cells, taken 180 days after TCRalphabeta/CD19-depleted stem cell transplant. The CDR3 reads CASSWTSGRFMADTQYF. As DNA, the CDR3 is TGTGCCAGCAGCTGGACTAGCGGGAGGTTCATGGCAGATACGCAGTATTTT.